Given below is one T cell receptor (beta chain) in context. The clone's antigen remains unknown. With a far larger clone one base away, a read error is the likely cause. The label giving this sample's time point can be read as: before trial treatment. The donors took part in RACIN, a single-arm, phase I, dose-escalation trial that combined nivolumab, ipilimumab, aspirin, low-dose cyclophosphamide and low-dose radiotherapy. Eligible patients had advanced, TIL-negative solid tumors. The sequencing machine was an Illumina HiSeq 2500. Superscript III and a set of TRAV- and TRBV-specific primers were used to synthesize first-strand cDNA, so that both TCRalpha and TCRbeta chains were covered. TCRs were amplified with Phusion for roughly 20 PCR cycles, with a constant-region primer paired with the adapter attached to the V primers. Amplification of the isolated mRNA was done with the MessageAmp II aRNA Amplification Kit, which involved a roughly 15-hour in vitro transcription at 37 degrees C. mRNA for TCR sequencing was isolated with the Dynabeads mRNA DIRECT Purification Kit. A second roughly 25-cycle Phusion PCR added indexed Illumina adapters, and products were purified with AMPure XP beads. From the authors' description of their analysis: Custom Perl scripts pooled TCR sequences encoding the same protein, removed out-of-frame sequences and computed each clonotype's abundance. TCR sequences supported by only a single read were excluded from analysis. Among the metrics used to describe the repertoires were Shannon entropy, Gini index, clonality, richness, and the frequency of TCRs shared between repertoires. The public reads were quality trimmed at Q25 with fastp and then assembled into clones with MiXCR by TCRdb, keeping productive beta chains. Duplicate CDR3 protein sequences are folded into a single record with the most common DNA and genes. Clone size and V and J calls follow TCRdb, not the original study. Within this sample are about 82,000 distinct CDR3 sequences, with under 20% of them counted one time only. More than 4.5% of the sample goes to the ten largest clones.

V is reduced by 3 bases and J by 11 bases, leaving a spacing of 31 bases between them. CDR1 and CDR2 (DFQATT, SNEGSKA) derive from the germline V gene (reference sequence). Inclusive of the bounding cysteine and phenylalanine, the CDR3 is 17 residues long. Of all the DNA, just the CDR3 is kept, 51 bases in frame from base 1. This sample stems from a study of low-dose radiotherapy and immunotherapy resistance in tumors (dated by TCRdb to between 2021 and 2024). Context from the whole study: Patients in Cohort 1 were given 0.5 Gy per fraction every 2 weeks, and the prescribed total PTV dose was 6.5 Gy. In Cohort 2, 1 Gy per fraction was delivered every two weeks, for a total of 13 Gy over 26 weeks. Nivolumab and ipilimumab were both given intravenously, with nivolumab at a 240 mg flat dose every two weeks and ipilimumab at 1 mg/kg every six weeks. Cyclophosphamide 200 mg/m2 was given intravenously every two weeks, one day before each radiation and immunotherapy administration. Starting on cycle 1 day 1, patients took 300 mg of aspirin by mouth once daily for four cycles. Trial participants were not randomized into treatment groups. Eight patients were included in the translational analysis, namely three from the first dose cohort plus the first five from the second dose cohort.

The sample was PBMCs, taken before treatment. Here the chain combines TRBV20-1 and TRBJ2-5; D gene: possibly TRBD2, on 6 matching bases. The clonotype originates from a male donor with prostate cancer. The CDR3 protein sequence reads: CSASRDWRTPSYNEQYF. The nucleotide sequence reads TGCAGTGCTAGCAGGGACTGGCGGACTCCATCCTACAATGAGCAGTACTTC.